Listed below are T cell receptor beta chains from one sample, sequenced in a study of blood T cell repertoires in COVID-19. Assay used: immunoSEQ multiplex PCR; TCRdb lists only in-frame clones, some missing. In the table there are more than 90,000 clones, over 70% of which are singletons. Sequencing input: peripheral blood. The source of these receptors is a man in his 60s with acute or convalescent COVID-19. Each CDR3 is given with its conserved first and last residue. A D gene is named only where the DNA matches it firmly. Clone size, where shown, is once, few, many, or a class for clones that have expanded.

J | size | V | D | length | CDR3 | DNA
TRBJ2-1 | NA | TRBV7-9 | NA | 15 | CASSVDRISYNEQFF | TGTGCCAGCAGCGTGGACAGAATCTCCTACAATGAGCAGTTCTTC
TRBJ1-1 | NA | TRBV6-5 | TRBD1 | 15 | CASSWTGGMNTEAFF | TGTGCCAGCAGTTGGACAGGAGGTATGAACACTGAAGCTTTCTTT
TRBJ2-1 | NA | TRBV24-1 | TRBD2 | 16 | CATSDLVLAGVDEQFF | TGTGCCACCAGTGATTTGGTACTAGCGGGAGTCGATGAGCAGTTCTTC
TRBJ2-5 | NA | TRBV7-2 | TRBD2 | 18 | CASSLGTSGRAVKETQYF | TGTGCCAGCAGCCTAGGGACTAGCGGGAGGGCAGTAAAAGAGACCCAGTACTTC
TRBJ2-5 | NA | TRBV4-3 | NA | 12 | CASSQDKETQYF | TGCGCCAGCAGCCAAGATAAAGAGACCCAGTACTTC
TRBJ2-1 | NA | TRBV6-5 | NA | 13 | CAIRGGAYNEQFF | TGTGCCATCAGGGGGGGGGCCTACAATGAGCAGTTCTTC
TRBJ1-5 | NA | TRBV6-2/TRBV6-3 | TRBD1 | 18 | CASSGGTGGVMSNQPQHF | TGTGCCAGCAGTGGGGGGACAGGGGGCGTTATGAGCAATCAGCCCCAGCATTTT
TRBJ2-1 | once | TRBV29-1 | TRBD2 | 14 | CSVAGTSGRNEQFF | TGCAGCGTCGCTGGGACTAGCGGGAGAAATGAGCAGTTCTTC
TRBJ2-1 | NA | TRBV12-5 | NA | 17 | CASGSSGSPILYNEQFF | TGTGCTAGTGGTTCGTCCGGGTCCCCAATACTCTACAATGAGCAGTTCTTC
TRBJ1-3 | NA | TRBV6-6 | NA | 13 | CASSRGTGNTIYF | TGTGCCAGCAGCCGGGGAACTGGAAACACCATATATTTT
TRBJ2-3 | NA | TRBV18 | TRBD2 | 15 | CASSPAGGTTDTQYF | TGTGCCAGCTCACCCGCGGGGGGAACCACAGATACGCAGTATTTT
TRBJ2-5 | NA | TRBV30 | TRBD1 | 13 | CAWRGTGQETQYF | TGTGCCTGGAGAGGGACAGGGCAAGAGACCCAGTACTTC
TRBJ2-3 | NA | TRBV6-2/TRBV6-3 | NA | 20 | CASSYDLTGDFPSGTDTQYF | TGTGCCAGCAGTTACGACTTGACGGGAGATTTCCCTAGCGGCACAGATACGCAGTATTTT
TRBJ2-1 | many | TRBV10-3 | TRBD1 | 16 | CAISEDRQGAYNEQFF | TGTGCCATCAGTGAGGACCGACAGGGAGCCTACAATGAGCAGTTCTTC
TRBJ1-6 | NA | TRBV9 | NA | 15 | CASSVDLAGNSPLHF | TGTGCCAGCAGCGTAGATCTTGCGGGAAATTCACCCCTCCACTTT
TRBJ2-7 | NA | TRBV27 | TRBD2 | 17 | CASSLIARRGSYYEQYF | TGTGCCAGCAGTTTAATTGCTAGGCGGGGGAGCTACTACGAGCAGTACTTC
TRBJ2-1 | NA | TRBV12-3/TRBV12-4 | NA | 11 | CASSSQNEQFF | TGTGCCAGCAGTTCCCAGAATGAGCAGTTCTTC
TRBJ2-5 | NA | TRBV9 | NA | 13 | CASSVPGEETQYF | TGTGCCAGCAGCGTTCCCGGGGAAGAGACCCAGTACTTC
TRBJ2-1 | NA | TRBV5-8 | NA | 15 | CASSLDSGPYNEQFF | TGTGCCAGCAGCTTAGATAGCGGACCCTACAATGAGCAGTTCTTC
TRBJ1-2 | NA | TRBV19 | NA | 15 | CASSRRRGENWGYTF | TGTGCCAGTAGCCGACGACGTGGAGAAAATTGGGGCTACACCTTC
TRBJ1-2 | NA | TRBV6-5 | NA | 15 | CASSYQTGLTYGYTF | TGTGCCAGCAGTTACCAAACAGGCCTCACCTATGGCTACACCTTC
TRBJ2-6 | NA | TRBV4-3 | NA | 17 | CASSQDMGTTGANVLTF | TGCGCCAGCAGCCAAGATATGGGGACAACTGGGGCCAACGTCCTGACTTTC
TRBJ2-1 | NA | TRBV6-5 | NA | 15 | CASRGTLLSYNEQFF | TGTGCCAGCAGAGGGACTCTCCTCTCCTACAATGAGCAGTTCTTC
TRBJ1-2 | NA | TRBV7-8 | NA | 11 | CASSSSRESTF | TGTGCCAGCAGCTCCTCCCGGGAATCCACCTTC
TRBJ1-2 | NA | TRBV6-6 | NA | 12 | CASTTASYGYTF | TGTGCCAGCACCACAGCCTCCTATGGCTACACCTTC
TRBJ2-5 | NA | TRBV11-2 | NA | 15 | CASSLDQGGVSTQYF | TGTGCCAGCAGCTTAGACCAGGGTGGCGTGTCAACCCAGTACTTC
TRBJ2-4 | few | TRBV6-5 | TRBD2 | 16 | CASSSPGGEGGNIQYF | TGTGCCAGCAGTTCCCCCGGGGGGGAAGGGGGGAACATTCAGTACTTC
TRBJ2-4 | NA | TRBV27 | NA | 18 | CASRPKRGGNLAKNIQYF | TGTGCCAGCCGACCAAAAAGGGGGGGAAATCTAGCCAAAAACATTCAGTACTTC
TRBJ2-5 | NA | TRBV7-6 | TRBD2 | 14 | CASSLAGGWMSQYF | TGTGCCAGCAGCCTAGCGGGGGGGTGGATGTCCCAGTACTTC